Sequencing of this T cell receptor (beta chain) was carried out in a study of Graves' ophthalmopathy and Graves' hyperthyroidism. The study's findings and limits: Blood also contained most of the expanded thyroid clonotypes above 0.001 frequency. A model built from 13 signatures distinguished ophthalmopathy from stable hyperthyroidism with roughly 85% sensitivity and approximately 80% specificity.

As for this clonotype: The antigen remains unidentified.

The PBMCs used were ones drawn from over 9.5 ml of fresh peripheral blood. RNA transcripts yielded amplified TCR beta CDR3 regions. Amplification began with first-round RT-PCR using HTBI primers, then second-round multiplex PCR was performed. TCRdb re-analysed the multiplex PCR reads in MiXCR, keeping a single row per CDR3 protein. The repertoire includes about 740,000 distinct CDR3 sequences, 40% of them detected once, and about 40% sits in the top ten. The CDR3 runs to 15 residues. J was trimmed by 7 bases and V by 6 bases; bases with no gene match: 12. Germline values: CDR1 SNHLY, CDR2 FYNNEI. The specimen was peripheral blood. The TCR comes from an adult man with Graves' ophthalmopathy. This chain joins TRBV2 and TRBJ2-7; 10 nucleotides match TRBD1. CDR3 bases: TGTGCCAGCAGCCCCAGGACAGGGGGTTACGGGGAGCAGTACTTC. This encodes CASSPRTGGYGEQYF.